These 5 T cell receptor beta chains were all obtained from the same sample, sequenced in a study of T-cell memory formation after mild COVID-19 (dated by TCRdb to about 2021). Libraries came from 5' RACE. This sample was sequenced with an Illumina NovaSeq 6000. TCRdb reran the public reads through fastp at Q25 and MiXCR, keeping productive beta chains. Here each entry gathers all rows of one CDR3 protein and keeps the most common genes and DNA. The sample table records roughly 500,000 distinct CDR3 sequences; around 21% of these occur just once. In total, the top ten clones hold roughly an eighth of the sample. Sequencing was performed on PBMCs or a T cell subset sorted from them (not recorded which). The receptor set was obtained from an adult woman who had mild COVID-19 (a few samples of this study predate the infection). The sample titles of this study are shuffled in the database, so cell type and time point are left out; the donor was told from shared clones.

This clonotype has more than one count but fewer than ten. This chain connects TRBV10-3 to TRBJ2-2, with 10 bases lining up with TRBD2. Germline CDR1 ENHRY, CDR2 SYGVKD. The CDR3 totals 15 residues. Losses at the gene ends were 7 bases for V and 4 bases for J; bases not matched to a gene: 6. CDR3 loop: CAINEAGGTTGELFF. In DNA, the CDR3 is TGTGCCATCAACGAAGCGGGGGGGACCACCGGGGAGCTGTTTTTT.

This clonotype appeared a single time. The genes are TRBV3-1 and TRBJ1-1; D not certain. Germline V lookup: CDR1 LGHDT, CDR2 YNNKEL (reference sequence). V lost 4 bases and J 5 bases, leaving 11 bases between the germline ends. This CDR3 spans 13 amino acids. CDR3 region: CASSLNVRTEAFF. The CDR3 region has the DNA TGTGCCAGCAGCCTGAACGTGCGGACTGAAGCTTTCTTT. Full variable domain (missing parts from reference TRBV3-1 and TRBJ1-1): DTAVSQTPKYLVTQMGNDKSIKCEQNLGHDTMYWYKQDSKKFLKIMFSYNNKELIINETVPNRFSPKSPDKAHLNLHINSLELGDSAVYFCASSLNVRTEAFFGQGTRLTVV.

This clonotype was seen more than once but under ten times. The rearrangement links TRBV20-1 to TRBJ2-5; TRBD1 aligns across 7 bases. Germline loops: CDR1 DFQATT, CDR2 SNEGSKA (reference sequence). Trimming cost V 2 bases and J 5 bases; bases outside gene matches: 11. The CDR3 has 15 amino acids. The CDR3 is CSARQQGIRRETQYF. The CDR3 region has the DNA TGCAGTGCTAGACAACAGGGGATCAGGCGCGAGACCCAGTACTTC.

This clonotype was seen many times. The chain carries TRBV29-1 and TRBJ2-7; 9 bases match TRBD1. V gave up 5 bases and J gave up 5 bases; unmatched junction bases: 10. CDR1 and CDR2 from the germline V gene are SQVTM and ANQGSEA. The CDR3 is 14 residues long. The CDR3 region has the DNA TGCAGCGTTCCGGGACAGGGCGGTAGAGACGAGCAGTACTTC. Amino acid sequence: CSVPGQGGRDEQYF.

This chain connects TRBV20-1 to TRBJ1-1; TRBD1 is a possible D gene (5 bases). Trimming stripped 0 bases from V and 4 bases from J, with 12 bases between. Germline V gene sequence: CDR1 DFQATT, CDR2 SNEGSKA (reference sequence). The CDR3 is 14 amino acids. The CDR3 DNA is TGCAGTGCTAGAGACAGGGTCCGGGGCACTGAAGCTTTCTTT. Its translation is CSARDRVRGTEAFF.